This TCR beta chain was observed in a study of cytomegalovirus exposure and HLA in healthy donors (dated by TCRdb to about 2017). At the level of the whole study: A later analysis indicated that the 120 or so validation repertoires were generated on the platform also employed for the approximately 670 repertoires of the first cohort. High-throughput TCR immunosequencing, statistical association of individual TCRs with disease status, and machine learning were combined to predict cytomegalovirus infection status. The aim of the study was to test whether cataloging public T cell receptors could identify signatures of past pathogen exposure. Besides the first cohort of 550 to 750 subjects, a separate validation cohort made up of some 110 different subjects was used.

Library preparation employed the immunoSEQ multiplex PCR assay. As for the authors' bioinformatics: A statistical classification framework was built to diagnose cytomegalovirus status from the catalog of TCR beta chain sequences. TCRdb obtained this table from immuneACCESS and retained in-frame rearrangements with V and J assigned. These tables miss some clones; where compared with another copy, unresolved V genes account for less than half of the shortfall, and the remainder is unexplained. V, J and clone size are taken as reported in that table, and D and trimming were inferred from the DNA itself. This sample has about 350,000 clones in its table, and about nine tenths of those were observed once. Jointly, the top ten make up roughly 1.2% of the sample. In regard to this clone: Its antigen specificity is not known. Base qualities are not at hand, and no much larger clone is one base apart.

Donors formed part of the validation cohort, which comprised about 120 subjects and was distinct from the first cohort of 550 to 850 subjects. The paper as a whole reports these results and caveats: In vitro tests confirmed that three of the cytomegalovirus-associated TCR beta chains recognize cytomegalovirus antigens. In a later analysis, TCRs clustered in the first cohort were found to also tend to co-occur in the approximately 120 validation repertoires, with 94% of cluster scores above 0. Most TCR sequences were seen in very few donors, while some public TCRs were found in many individuals. The validation cohort had no HLA typing available for a later analysis, so co-occurrence within that cohort was assessed over all 110 or so repertoires. The study gave a list of about 150 TCR beta chains associated with cytomegalovirus. According to the authors, the approach could potentially be generalized to other disease states and immunological phenotypes. The classifier was reported to diagnose cytomegalovirus status with high specificity and sensitivity in both the original cohort and the validation cohort.

V is pruned by 3 bases and J by 11 bases, leaving 16 bases of the junction without a gene match. The germline V gene yields SQVTM for CDR1 and ANQGSEA for CDR2. The CDR3 sequence holds 17 residues, the cysteine and phenylalanine included. The entry retains the CDR3 DNA only, 51 bases that are in frame from base 1. Sequencing was carried out using PBMCs. The rearrangement combines TRBV29-1 with TRBJ2-3, with TRBD2 identical over 14 junction bases. This TCR derives from a young woman in good health and CMV-seropositive. CDR3 loop: CSVEEGLAGGPTVGQYF. The nucleotides read TGCAGCGTTGAGGAAGGACTAGCGGGAGGCCCCACGGTGGGGCAGTATTTT.